The rows below give T cell receptor beta chains drawn from one sample of a study of OX40 agonist ivuxolimab in advanced cancers. TCRdb keeps only in-frame clones here, not all; method: immunoSEQ multiplex PCR. The table shows 55,000 to 80,000 clones, with roughly 88% occurring only once. Sample: CD4+ or CD8+ T cells sorted from blood, taken in a trial of the OX40 agonist ivuxolimab. Receptor source: an adult with an advanced solid tumor such as melanoma, head and neck, liver or kidney cancer. Each CDR3 is given with its conserved first and last residue. D genes are given only for firm matches. A clone size is listed for some rows: how often the clone was seen (once, few, many), or a class if it is expanded.

D | size | J | V | DNA | CDR3
NA | NA | TRBJ2-2 | TRBV5-4 | TGTGCCAGCAGCCCAGCCCCCGGGGAGCTGTTTTTT | CASSPAPGELFF
NA | NA | TRBJ1-3 | TRBV5-6 | TGTGCCAGCAGCTTTCACACTGGAAACACCATATATTTT | CASSFHTGNTIYF
NA | NA | TRBJ1-1 | TRBV7-8 | TGTGCCAGCAGCTTAATGGCTTTGAACACTGAAGCTTTCTTT | CASSLMALNTEAFF
NA | once | TRBJ2-1 | TRBV6-1 | TGTGCCAGCAGTGAATGGGAGCGGTTCAATGAGCAGTTCTTC | CASSEWERFNEQFF
TRBD2 | NA | TRBJ2-1 | TRBV6-1 | TGTGCCAGCAGTCGACTAGCGGGAGGGGAGAATGAGCAGTTCTTC | CASSRLAGGENEQFF
TRBD1 | medium-sized | TRBJ1-1 | TRBV7-9 | TGTGCCAGCAGGGGACAGATTGAAGCTTTCTTT | CASRGQIEAFF
NA | NA | TRBJ1-2 | TRBV5-5 | TGTGCCAGCAGCTTAGGGGGGAGCTATGGCTACACCTTC | CASSLGGSYGYTF
TRBD1 | NA | TRBJ1-1 | TRBV11-2 | TGTGCCAGCAGTCTGACAGGGGGGGGCACTGAAGCTTTCTTT | CASSLTGGGTEAFF
TRBD1 | NA | TRBJ2-5 | TRBV7-8 | TGTGCCAGCAGGAACCGTCAGGGGGCGCGAGAGACCCAGTACTTC | CASRNRQGARETQYF
TRBD1 | NA | TRBJ2-5 | TRBV5-1 | TGCGCCAGCAGCTTGGGGGGACAGTCCCAAGAGACCCAGTACTTC | CASSLGGQSQETQYF
TRBD2 | NA | TRBJ2-7 | TRBV5-1 | TGCGCCAGCAGGGAGAACGTGGCGGGAGGACACGAGCAGTACTTC | CASRENVAGGHEQYF
NA | NA | TRBJ2-5 | TRBV5-1 | TGCGCCAGCAGCCTCTGGGGTCGTGAGACCCAGTACTTC | CASSLWGRETQYF
NA | NA | TRBJ2-6 | TRBV6-5 | TGTGCCAGCAGTTACTATGGGGGGGCCAACGTCCTGACTTTC | CASSYYGGANVLTF
NA | NA | TRBJ2-1 | TRBV11-2 | TGTGCCAGCAGCTTAGCCCCCGCGGGCTACAATGAGCAGTTCTTC | CASSLAPAGYNEQFF
NA | NA | TRBJ1-5 | TRBV2 | TGTGCCAGCAGTGATAGTGGCCGTCAGCCCCAGCATTTT | CASSDSGRQPQHF
NA | NA | TRBJ1-1 | TRBV5-6 | TGTGCCAGCAGGAAACGGGGCTTGAACACTGAAGCTTTCTTT | CASRKRGLNTEAFF
TRBD1 | few | TRBJ2-3 | TRBV18 | TGTGCCAGCTCACCGACAGGGACCTACCACACAGATACGCAGTATTTT | CASSPTGTYHTDTQYF
NA | NA | TRBJ1-1 | TRBV27 | TGTGCCAGCAGTTTACGGTGGGGCTCGGGCACTGAAGCTTTCTTT | CASSLRWGSGTEAFF
NA | NA | TRBJ2-2 | TRBV28 | TGTGCCAGCAGTCCTGGACAGATCGGCACCGGGGAGCTGTTTTTT | CASSPGQIGTGELFF
TRBD2 | NA | TRBJ2-5 | TRBV5-5 | TGTGCCAGCAGCAGCCTGCGAGGGCGGGAGGGTAGAGAGACCCAGTACTTC | CASSSLRGREGRETQYF
TRBD1 | NA | TRBJ2-6 | TRBV28 | TGTGCCAGCCCCGGACAGGGAGACTCTGGGGCCAACGTCCTGACTTTC | CASPGQGDSGANVLTF
TRBD1 | NA | TRBJ1-4 | TRBV19 | TGTGCCAGTTCCTCCGGGACAGTGAATGAAAAACTGTTTTTT | CASSSGTVNEKLFF
NA | NA | TRBJ2-7 | TRBV6-5 | TGTGCCAGCAGTTACTCGGGTTCGCACTACGAGCAGTACTTC | CASSYSGSHYEQYF
NA | NA | TRBJ1-2 | TRBV7-9 | TGTGCCAGCACCCAAGGGTTCTATGGCTACACCTTC | CASTQGFYGYTF
NA | NA | TRBJ1-2 | TRBV6-5 | TGTGCCAGCACCACGGAGGGTAACTATGGCTACACCTTC | CASTTEGNYGYTF
TRBD2 | few | TRBJ2-1 | TRBV7-8 | TGTGCCAGCAGACGGGGGACTAGCGGGCCCCCTACGGGTGAGCAGTTCTTC | CASRRGTSGPPTGEQFF
TRBD1 | NA | TRBJ1-2 | TRBV9 | TGTGCCAGCAGCGTAGGGTCGAGGGGGCCCTATGGCTACACCTTC | CASSVGSRGPYGYTF